These 29 T cell receptor beta chains came from one sample sequenced in a study of cytomegalovirus exposure and HLA in healthy donors. Sequenced by immunoSEQ multiplex PCR; TCRdb stores in-frame clones only, minus some. Altogether 150,000 to 200,000 clones are present, roughly 86% being singletons, with the ten largest covering 4% to 5%. Input material: PBMCs. Receptors were obtained from a man aged 18 to 29 in good health and CMV-seropositive.

The chain links TRBV30 to TRBJ2-1; 12 bases agree with TRBD2. This CDR3 is built from 15 residues. Losses at the gene ends were 0 bases for V and 5 bases for J; bases not matched to a gene: 2. CDR1 and CDR2 (germline): GTSNPN, SVGIG (reference sequence). CDR3 region: CAWSVLAGGNNEQFF. The CDR3 DNA is TGTGCCTGGAGTGTACTAGCGGGAGGTAACAATGAGCAGTTCTTC.

V gene TRBV7-3 combines with J gene TRBJ1-1, with D maybe TRBD1 (6 bases). Germline assignment: CDR1 SGHTA and CDR2 FQGTGA. V lost 5 bases and J 6 bases, leaving 16 bases between the germline ends. The CDR3 loop spans 14 amino acids. In DNA, the CDR3 is TGTGCCAGCAGCCCCGGAGAGGGGGTATCTGAAGCTTTCTTT. Translated: CASSPGEGVSEAFF. Full variable domain (rest looked up from reference TRBV7-3 and TRBJ1-1): GAGVSQTPSNKVTEKGKYVELRCDPISGHTALYWYRQSLGQGPEFLIYFQGTGAADDSGLPNDRFFAVRPEGSVSTLKIQRTERGDSAVYLCASSPGEGVSEAFFGQGTRLTVV.

This clone was counted a single time. The chain is built from TRBV5-1 and TRBJ2-2; no clear D gene. This CDR3 has 15 residues. Germline CDR1 reads SGHRS; CDR2 reads YFSETQ. V shed 0 bases and J shed 2 bases, with 8 bases lying between them. The DNA of the CDR3 is TGCGCCAGCAGCTTGGACGGTGGTAACACCGGGGAGCTGTTTTTT. This encodes CASSLDGGNTGELFF.

This clone occurred once. The chain has TRBV10-1 and TRBJ2-7; D is possibly TRBD2 (7 bases). The CDR3 covers 13 residues. The germline CDR1 and CDR2 sequences are WNHNN and SYGVQD (reference sequence). The V end was cut by 6 bases, the J end by 9 bases, with 18 bases between. CDR3 in amino acids: CASSETGGRGQYF. The CDR3 DNA reads as TGCGCCAGCAGCGAGACGGGGGGCCGCGGGCAGTACTTC.

This chain connects TRBV6-1 to TRBJ2-1; 8 bases are a match to TRBD1. Germline-derived CDR1 and CDR2 are MNHNS and SASEGT. Trimming removed 7 bases from V and 5 bases from J; junction bases left unmatched: 10. CDR3 length: 15 amino acids. CDR3 sequence reads: CASTQQGVVDNEQFF. CDR3 sequence (DNA): TGTGCCAGCACACAACAGGGGGTGGTAGACAATGAGCAGTTCTTC.

The chain combines TRBV9 with TRBJ2-3, with D possibly being TRBD2 (5 bases). V was trimmed by 0 bases and J by 4 bases, leaving 9 bases between them. Germline V gene data show CDR1 as SGDLS and CDR2 as YYNGEE. The CDR3 runs 14 residues. CDR3 loop: CASSVGGNADTQYF. The DNA for the CDR3 is TGTGCCAGCAGCGTAGGAGGGAACGCAGATACGCAGTATTTT.

This chain links TRBV2 with TRBJ2-3; 12 bases map to TRBD2. The CDR3 extends over 18 amino acids. Trimming took 5 bases from V and 2 from J; bases not matched to a gene: 11. Per germline, CDR1 SNHLY and CDR2 FYNNEI. The CDR3 is CASSLFGLAGLNTDTQYF. CDR3 coding DNA: TGTGCCAGCAGTTTATTTGGACTAGCGGGGCTGAACACAGATACGCAGTATTTT.

V and J are TRBV5-1 and TRBJ2-7, with 7 bases aligning to TRBD2. The CDR3 sequence is 13 residues long. Germline values: CDR1 SGHRS, CDR2 YFSETQ. The trim removed 3 bases at V and 6 bases at J, leaving 6 bases unmatched. In nucleotides, the CDR3 is TGCGCCAGCAGCTCCCACGGGGGGAGCGAGCAGTACTTC. It codes for CASSSHGGSEQYF.

The V gene is TRBV7-9, the J gene TRBJ2-2; possibly TRBD2 for D (6 bases). In germline, CDR1 is SEHNR, CDR2 FQNEAQ (reference sequence). The CDR3 is 16 amino acids. V was cut by 0 bases and J by 6 bases, with 14 bases left in between. This CDR3 reads CASSLAGGDAAGELFF. DNA of the CDR3: TGTGCCAGCAGCTTAGCTGGAGGGGACGCCGCCGGGGAGCTGTTTTTT.

The CDR3: CASSMDRVAEQYF. For the CDR3, the DNA is TGTGCCAGTAGTATGGACAGGGTGGCCGAGCAGTACTTC. The genes are TRBV19 and TRBJ2-7, with TRBD1 matching 8 bases. CDR3 size: 13 residues. The J segment lost 6 bases and the V segment lost 3 bases, leaving 4 bases of the junction unmatched. Germline V CDR1 and CDR2: LNHDA, SQIVND (reference sequence).

This clone appeared a single time. The chain has TRBV2 and TRBJ1-2, with 7 nucleotides matching TRBD1. This CDR3 comprises 14 residues. Per germline, CDR1 SNHLY and CDR2 FYNNEI. V shed 4 bases, J shed 0 bases, and the junction held 2 bases outside the gene matches. For the CDR3, the DNA is TGTGCCAGCAGTGTTGGGACAGCTAACTATGGCTACACCTTC. Its protein product is CASSVGTANYGYTF.

The chain has TRBV5-1 and TRBJ2-7, with TRBD1 identical over 9 bases. This CDR3 contains 15 residues. Trimming at V came to 3 bases and at J to 3 bases, leaving 7 bases not matched to a gene. From germline, CDR1 is SGHRS and CDR2 YFSETQ. CDR3 sequence (DNA): TGCGCCAGCAGCTACGGACAGGGGAGAAGCTACGAGCAGTACTTC. This gives the protein CASSYGQGRSYEQYF.

The chain combines TRBV4-2 with TRBJ1-2; TRBD1 aligns across 7 bases. V was pared by 2 bases and J by 8 bases, with 8 bases of the junction left unmatched. Germline assignment: CDR1 LGHNA and CDR2 YNFKEQ. This CDR3 is 14 amino acids long. CDR3 in amino acids: CASSQQGGTGGYTF. The CDR3 region has the DNA TGTGCCAGCAGCCAACAGGGGGGAACTGGCGGCTACACCTTC.

The gene calls are TRBV7-2 and TRBJ2-3, with unresolved D. This CDR3 is 13 amino acids long. The ends were cut back, 1 base at V and 6 bases at J, with 8 bases in the middle. Germline CDR1 and CDR2: SGHTA and FQGNSA. CDR3 loop: CASSLGSEDTQYF. In DNA, the CDR3 is TGTGCCAGCAGCTTAGGGTCGGAGGATACGCAGTATTTT.

The chain is built from TRBV5-1 and TRBJ2-7; D gene unclear. The length of the CDR3 is 15 residues. Germline values: CDR1 SGHRS, CDR2 YFSETQ. Trimming shortened V by 1 base and J by 0 bases, and 11 bases separated the two germline ends. DNA of the CDR3: TGCGCCAGCAGCTTGCTAGGTTCGGGCTCCTACGAGCAGTACTTC. Translated, it gives CASSLLGSGSYEQYF. Filled out from reference TRBV5-1 and TRBJ2-7, the complete variable domain reads KAGVTQTPRYLIKTRGQQVTLSCSPISGHRSVSWYQQTPGQGLQFLFEYFSETQRNKGNFPGRFSGRQFSNSRSEMNVSTLELGDSALYLCASSLLGSGSYEQYFGPGTRLTVT.

This clone came up a few times. The chain joins TRBV12-5 to TRBJ2-7; D is possibly TRBD1 (6 bases). Trimming shortened V by 3 bases and J by 3 bases, and 21 bases separated the two germline ends. Germline V gene data show CDR1 as LGHNT and CDR2 as FRNRAP. The CDR3 has 17 amino acids. CDR3: CASGFRGGREPNYEQYF. DNA of the CDR3: TGTGCTAGTGGTTTCCGTGGGGGCAGGGAGCCCAACTACGAGCAGTACTTC.

This chain uses TRBV6-5 with TRBJ1-5, with a tentative D call TRBD1 (6 bases). This CDR3 region has 13 residues. V was trimmed by 6 bases and J by 3 bases, leaving 9 bases between them. Germline V gene data show CDR1 as MNHEY and CDR2 as SVGAGI. The CDR3 spells CASRGGINQPQHF. Written as DNA, the CDR3 is TGTGCCAGCAGAGGGGGAATCAATCAGCCCCAGCATTTT.

This chain uses TRBV5-5 with TRBJ1-1; possibly TRBD1 for D (6 bases). In germline, CDR1 is SGHKS, CDR2 YYEKEE (reference sequence). Deletions cut 4 bases from V and 4 bases from J, with 11 bases between. This CDR3 contains 13 residues. CDR3 protein: CASSTQGGTEAFF. The CDR3 DNA follows: TGTGCCAGCAGCACACAAGGGGGCACTGAAGCTTTCTTT.

This chain links TRBV19 with TRBJ2-3, with TRBD2 matching 9 bases. V shed 10 bases, J shed 2 bases, and the junction held 7 bases outside the gene matches. The CDR3 is 14 residues long. Germline V gene lookup returns CDR1 LNHDA and CDR2 SQIVND (reference sequence). The DNA of the CDR3 is TGTGCCACCAAGCGGGAGGCGTCCACAGATACGCAGTATTTT. This codes for CATKREASTDTQYF. Variable domain in full (rest from reference TRBV19 and TRBJ2-3): DGGITQSPKYLFRKEGQNVTLSCEQNLNHDAMYWYRQDPGQGLRLIYYSQIVNDFQKGDIAEGYSVSREKKESFPLTVTSAQKNPTAFYLCATKREASTDTQYFGPGTRLTVL.

The chain is built from TRBV7-6 and TRBJ2-7; 10 bases line up with TRBD1. The germline gives CDR1 SGHVS, CDR2 FNYEAQ. The CDR3 runs 17 residues. The junction had 12 bases not matched to a gene; V was cut back by 1 base and J by 6 bases. CDR3 in DNA: TGTGCCAGCAGCTTAGGAGACAGGGGGCTAGGCCGCCTCGAGCAGTACTTC. Its translation: CASSLGDRGLGRLEQYF.

This clone has just one count. The chain joins TRBV4-1 to TRBJ2-2; D is undetermined. The ends were cut back, 3 bases at V and 5 bases at J, with 7 bases in the middle. This CDR3 spans 13 amino acids. Germline V gene lookup returns CDR1 MGHRA and CDR2 YSYEKL. The CDR3 protein is CASSQADTGELFF. CDR3 bases: TGCGCCAGCAGCCAGGCTGATACCGGGGAGCTGTTTTTT.

The V and J genes are TRBV6-5 and TRBJ1-1; D is unclear. The V and J ends lost 5 bases and 6 bases respectively, with 13 bases between them. This CDR3 is built from 13 residues. Per germline, CDR1 MNHEY and CDR2 SVGAGI. The CDR3 bases are TGTGCCAGCAGTCTCGAGGCAGTCGCTGAAGCTTTCTTT. Amino acid sequence: CASSLEAVAEAFF.

The chain joins TRBV14 to TRBJ2-5; 9 nucleotides match TRBD2. The CDR3 runs to 17 residues. In germline, CDR1 is SGHDN, CDR2 FVKESK. V gave up 4 bases and J gave up 0 bases; unmatched junction bases: 9. This CDR3 is CASSLFGTSSNQETQYF. CDR3 coding DNA: TGTGCCAGCAGCCTATTCGGGACTAGCAGCAACCAAGAGACCCAGTACTTC.

This chain joins TRBV4-2 and TRBJ2-3; D possibly corresponds to TRBD2 (6 bases). Trimming stripped 0 bases from V and 3 bases from J, with 10 bases between. The CDR3 loop spans 15 amino acids. The germline V gene encodes CDR1 LGHNA and CDR2 YNFKEQ. The CDR3 DNA reads TGTGCCAGCAGCCAAGATCGGCTAGCGACAGATACGCAGTATTTT. This codes for CASSQDRLATDTQYF.

J is TRBJ1-5 and V is TRBV19, with 12 bases that match TRBD1. Germline V CDR1 and CDR2: LNHDA, SQIVND (reference sequence). Unmatched junction bases numbered 7, after V lost 7 bases and J lost 6 bases. There are 15 residues in the CDR3. This chain's CDR3 is CASTPGTGGVQPQHF. In DNA form, the CDR3 reads TGTGCCAGTACCCCGGGGACAGGGGGCGTTCAGCCCCAGCATTTT. Full variable domain (missing parts from reference TRBV19 and TRBJ1-5): DGGITQSPKYLFRKEGQNVTLSCEQNLNHDAMYWYRQDPGQGLRLIYYSQIVNDFQKGDIAEGYSVSREKKESFPLTVTSAQKNPTAFYLCASTPGTGGVQPQHFGDGTRLSIL.

The chain employs TRBV7-6 and TRBJ2-3; 7 nucleotides agree with TRBD1. The CDR3 covers 16 residues. After removal of 1 base from V and 1 base from J, the junction contained 5 bases not matched to a gene. The V gene's germline CDR1 is SGHVS and CDR2 FNYEAQ. The CDR3: CASSLEWQGGTDTQYF. DNA for the CDR3: TGTGCCAGCAGCTTAGAGTGGCAGGGGGGCACAGATACGCAGTATTTT.

The CDR3 region is CAIAGYGNQPQHF. CDR3 coding DNA: TGTGCCATAGCAGGGTATGGCAATCAGCCCCAGCATTTT. This chain joins TRBV28 and TRBJ1-5, with D possibly TRBD1 on 5 matching bases. V was pared by 10 bases and J by 2 bases, with 12 bases between. Germline values: CDR1 MDHEN, CDR2 SYDVKM. CDR3 length: 13 residues.

V is TRBV27 and J is TRBJ2-1; 10 bases map to TRBD2. Germline CDR1 MNHEY, CDR2 SMNVEV (reference sequence). Germline trimming cut 5 bases from V and 8 bases from J; bases unmatched to any gene: 9. CDR3 length: 15 amino acids. The chain's CDR3 is CASSPLAGGQDEQFF. In DNA form, the CDR3 reads TGTGCCAGCAGTCCGTTAGCGGGAGGCCAGGATGAGCAGTTCTTC.

There are a few counts of this clone. CDR3 in amino acids: CASRPPGRGRLDTEAFF. The CDR3 DNA sequence: TGTGCCAGCAGGCCCCCGGGCAGGGGGCGTTTGGACACTGAAGCTTTCTTT. The chain combines TRBV7-9 with TRBJ1-1; 8 bases align to TRBD1. The V and J ends lost 6 bases and 3 bases, in that order; junction bases with no gene match: 15. CDR1 is SEHNR and CDR2 is FQNEAQ in the germline V gene (reference sequence). This CDR3 is built from 17 residues.